A single sample gave rise to the 27 T cell receptor beta chains below, sequenced in a study of OX40 agonist ivuxolimab in advanced cancers. TCRdb's table, derived via immunoSEQ multiplex PCR, lists solely in-frame clones and lacks some. The table has several thousand clones, roughly 73% seen once. The source was CD4+ or CD8+ T cells sorted from blood, collected in a trial of the OX40 agonist ivuxolimab. The receptors stem from an adult with an advanced solid tumor such as melanoma, head and neck, liver or kidney cancer.

The chain links TRBV5-6 to TRBJ1-1; maybe TRBD1 (5 bases). Germline V gene lookup returns CDR1 SGHDT and CDR2 YYEEEE. V lost 2 bases and J lost 8, with 10 bases in between. The CDR3 totals 12 residues. The CDR3 is CASSLNRMEAFF. DNA for the CDR3: TGTGCCAGCAGCTTAAACAGGATGGAAGCTTTCTTT.

This clone has a handful of counts. The rearrangement uses TRBV4-3 and TRBJ2-1, with TRBD1 identical over 9 bases. J was trimmed by 5 bases and V by 0 bases; bases with no gene match: 11. Germline lookup yields CDR1 LGHNA and CDR2 YSLEER. CDR3 size: 18 residues. The CDR3 protein is CASSQDPGQGGGDNEQFF. The CDR3 bases are TGCGCCAGCAGCCAAGATCCGGGACAGGGTGGAGGAGACAATGAGCAGTTCTTC.

The gene calls are TRBV6-5 and TRBJ1-1; D is possibly TRBD1 (5 bases). V was pared by 5 bases and J by 4 bases, with 11 bases between. This CDR3 spans 13 amino acids. Germline V gene sequence: CDR1 MNHEY, CDR2 SVGAGI. CDR3 sequence reads: CASSPGPGTEAFF. CDR3 bases: TGTGCCAGCAGTCCGGGACCGGGCACTGAAGCTTTCTTT.

The chain carries TRBV6-1 and TRBJ2-7; 7 nucleotides match TRBD2. The length of the CDR3 is 14 residues. Per germline, CDR1 MNHNS and CDR2 SASEGT. V lost 6 bases, J lost 2 bases, and 7 bases stayed unmatched. The CDR3: CASRDSGFAYEQYF. The CDR3 DNA reads TGTGCCAGCAGGGATAGCGGGTTTGCCTACGAGCAGTACTTC.

This chain joins TRBV28 and TRBJ2-1, with D perhaps matching TRBD1 (6 bases). Trimming cost V 1 base and J 6 bases, with 13 bases left between them. The CDR3 has 15 residues. The germline V gene encodes CDR1 MDHEN and CDR2 SYDVKM. CDR3 nucleotides: TGTGCCAGCAGTTTATATCAGGGGTTGGGCAATGAGCAGTTCTTC. Translating it yields CASSLYQGLGNEQFF.

This chain joins TRBV6-1 and TRBJ1-1; D is unclear. Germline CDR1 MNHNS, CDR2 SASEGT. V lost 1 base to trimming and J lost 3 bases, with 12 bases between them. CDR3 size: 15 residues. The CDR3 coding sequence is TGTGCCAGCAGTGAAGTCAAAGCCCCGGACACTGAAGCTTTCTTT. This encodes CASSEVKAPDTEAFF.

This clone was seen only a few times. In DNA, the CDR3 is TGTGCCAGCTCTAGCGGGGTTGGGTACGAGCAGTACTTC. Its protein is CASSSGVGYEQYF. V is TRBV7-2 and J is TRBJ2-7; 9 bases fit TRBD2. Germline V lookup: CDR1 SGHTA, CDR2 FQGNSA. V dropped 8 bases and J dropped 4; count of bases not matched to a gene: 6. CDR3 length equals 13 residues.

The V gene is TRBV7-2, the J gene TRBJ2-5; a weak D match, TRBD2 (6 bases). The CDR3 runs to 14 residues. CDR1 is SGHTA and CDR2 is FQGNSA in the germline V gene. V dropped 2 bases and J dropped 2 bases, with 9 bases sitting between them. This CDR3 reads CASSLMGGQETQYF. The CDR3 nucleotides read TGTGCCAGCAGCTTAATGGGAGGACAAGAGACCCAGTACTTC.

The rearrangement joins TRBV5-1 to TRBJ1-3; D gene unclear. Germline V gene data show CDR1 as SGHRS and CDR2 as YFSETQ. This CDR3 region has 16 residues. V dropped 4 bases and J dropped 4 bases, with 18 bases sitting between them. The CDR3 nucleotides are TGCGCCAGCAGCACGCTGGACGGTCCCGCCGGAAACACCATATATTTT. This codes for CASSTLDGPAGNTIYF.

This chain joins TRBV27 and TRBJ2-1; 9 bases agree with TRBD2. Trimming cost V 2 bases and J 7 bases; bases outside gene matches: 6. The germline V gene has CDR1 MNHEY and CDR2 SMNVEV (reference sequence). The CDR3 is 15 residues long. For the CDR3, the DNA is TGTGCCAGCAGTTTACCGGGACTAGCTGGGAATGAGCAGTTCTTC. Translation gives CASSLPGLAGNEQFF.

This clone was observed a few times. This chain uses TRBV7-8 with TRBJ2-7, with 10 positions matching TRBD1. The germline gives CDR1 SGHVS, CDR2 FQNEAQ. Trimming took 7 bases from V and 6 from J; bases not matched to a gene: 6. This CDR3 has 13 amino acids. This CDR3 reads CASTDRGQGEQYF. In nucleotides, the CDR3 is TGTGCCAGCACCGACAGGGGGCAAGGCGAGCAGTACTTC.

The CDR3 coding sequence is TGTGCAAGTCGCTTAAGGCGGGAGTCCTACAATGAGCAGTTCTTC. It translates to CASRLRRESYNEQFF. The chain combines TRBV12-2 with TRBJ2-1; no DNA check was done on the table's D call, TRBD2. TRBV12-2 is assigned pseudogene status. The CDR3 length is 15 residues.

The chain joins TRBV7-6 to TRBJ2-1; D not resolved. Germline values: CDR1 SGHVS, CDR2 FNYEAQ. V was trimmed by 5 bases and J by 3 bases, leaving 11 bases between them. The CDR3 sequence is 14 residues long. CDR3 sequence reads: CASSHTTNYNEQFF. The CDR3, as DNA: TGTGCCAGCAGCCACACAACTAACTACAATGAGCAGTTCTTC.

The rearrangement joins TRBV30 to TRBJ1-1; D is unresolved. Germline CDR1 GTSNPN, CDR2 SVGIG (reference sequence). Trimming left V 7 bases short and J 5 bases short, with 17 bases between. The CDR3 loop spans 13 amino acids. The CDR3 loop reads CAYQPPGWTEAFF. The DNA for the CDR3 is TGTGCCTACCAACCCCCGGGGTGGACTGAAGCTTTCTTT. Based on the CDR3 plus reference TRBV30 and TRBJ1-1, the full variable domain is SQTIHQWPATLVQPVGSPLSLECTVEGTSNPNLYWYRQAAGRGLQLLFYSVGIGQISSEVPQNLSASRPQDRQFILSSKKLLLSDSGFYLCAYQPPGWTEAFFGQGTRLTVV.

The chain employs TRBV30 and TRBJ2-7, with D hard to call. CDR1 and CDR2 (germline): GTSNPN, SVGIG (reference sequence). V lost 3 bases and J 2 bases, leaving 5 bases between the germline ends. This CDR3 has 11 amino acids. The CDR3 protein is CAWSQAYEQYF. The CDR3 coding sequence is TGTGCCTGGAGCCAAGCCTACGAGCAGTACTTC.

The chain is built from TRBV7-9 and TRBJ2-1, with D perhaps matching TRBD1 or TRBD2 (5 bases each). This CDR3 spans 13 amino acids. V gave up 5 bases and J gave up 10 bases, with 15 bases separating them. Germline V lookup: CDR1 SEHNR, CDR2 FQNEAQ (reference sequence). The CDR3: CASSRDPGPEQFF. The CDR3 DNA sequence: TGTGCCAGCAGCCGCGACCCGGGACCGGAGCAGTTCTTC. The full variable domain, rest sourced from reference TRBV7-9 and TRBJ2-1, is DTGVSQNPRHKITKRGQNVTFRCDPISEHNRLYWYRQTLGQGPEFLTYFQNEAQLEKSRLLSDRFSAERPKGSFSTLEIQRTEQGDSAMYLCASSRDPGPEQFFGPGTRLTVL.

This clone was picked up a small number of times. The chain has TRBV6-6 and TRBJ2-1, with a tentative D call TRBD2 (5 bases). The ends were cut back, 7 bases at V and 2 bases at J, with 15 bases in the middle. CDR1 is MNHNY, CDR2 SVGAGI, per germline (reference sequence). This CDR3 region has 15 residues. CDR3 nucleotide sequence: TGTGCCAGCACTCAAAAGAGCGGAACCTACAATGAGCAGTTCTTC. This gives the protein CASTQKSGTYNEQFF.

The chain employs TRBV9 and TRBJ2-1; 8 bases match TRBD2. The germline gives CDR1 SGDLS, CDR2 YYNGEE. Trimming at V came to 4 bases and at J to 7 bases, leaving 7 bases not matched to a gene. The CDR3 has 14 residues. The CDR3 loop is CASSSGGTRNEQFF. The CDR3 nucleotides read TGTGCCAGCAGCTCAGGAGGGACTAGAAATGAGCAGTTCTTC.

Within the sample, this clone is medium-sized. V is TRBV13 and J is TRBJ2-7; 12 bases fit TRBD2. Germline CDR1 and CDR2: PRHDT and FYEKMQ (reference sequence). The CDR3 runs to 14 residues. V lost 6 bases, J lost 4 bases, and 4 bases stayed unmatched. CDR3 sequence (DNA): TGTGCCAGCAGTCGGACTAGCGGGGTTTACGAGCAGTACTTC. Translating gives CASSRTSGVYEQYF.

This rearrangement joins TRBV13 to TRBJ2-3, with TRBD2 identical over 13 bases. CDR1 is PRHDT, CDR2 FYEKMQ, per germline (reference sequence). This CDR3 spans 18 amino acids. Trimming removed 5 bases from V and 7 bases from J; junction bases left unmatched: 15. The DNA of the CDR3 is TGTGCCAGCAGCGCCGCGGAGGGACTAGCGGGACGCACGCATACGCAGTATTTT. Translated: CASSAAEGLAGRTHTQYF.

The gene calls are TRBV9 and TRBJ1-2; 9 bases agree with TRBD1. The germline gives CDR1 SGDLS, CDR2 YYNGEE. Trimming cost V 3 bases and J 6 bases; bases outside gene matches: 6. CDR3 length: 14 amino acids. CDR3 residues: CASSGGTGTHGYTF. The CDR3 nucleotides are TGTGCCAGCAGCGGCGGGACAGGGACCCATGGCTACACCTTC.

In its sample, this clone was seen a few times. V usage is TRBV2 and J usage is TRBJ2-7; D is possibly TRBD1 (6 bases). Germline CDR1 reads SNHLY; CDR2 reads FYNNEI. The CDR3 covers 12 residues. V lost 3 bases to trimming and J lost 4 bases, with 7 bases between them. CDR3 sequence reads: CASSDQGYEQYF. The CDR3, as DNA: TGTGCCAGCAGTGATCAGGGGTACGAGCAGTACTTC.

The gene calls are TRBV19 and TRBJ1-5, with D unresolved. Germline CDR1 and CDR2: LNHDA and SQIVND (reference sequence). The CDR3 has 14 amino acids. With 4 bases removed from V and 5 bases from J, the gap between germline ends came to 12 bases. The DNA of the CDR3 is TGTGCCAGTAGTACCTACACCTATGATCAGCCCCAGCATTTT. Its translation is CASSTYTYDQPQHF.

The genes are TRBV2 and TRBJ2-1, with D possibly being TRBD2 (6 bases). Trimming stripped 3 bases from V and 2 bases from J, with 14 bases between. Germline CDR1 and CDR2: SNHLY and FYNNEI. CDR3 length equals 16 residues. DNA for the CDR3: TGTGCCAGCAGTGAGTCGGTCGGGAGCCCCTACAATGAGCAGTTCTTC. Translating gives CASSESVGSPYNEQFF. Full variable domain (rest looked up from reference TRBV2 and TRBJ2-1): EPEVTQTPSHQVTQMGQEVILRCVPISNHLYFYWYRQILGQKVEFLVSFYNNEISEKSEIFDDQFSVERPDGSNFTLKIRSTKLEDSAMYFCASSESVGSPYNEQFFGPGTRLTVL.

The chain recombines TRBV7-6 with TRBJ1-1; no clear D. V was pared by 1 base and J by 0 bases, with 6 bases between. The CDR3 totals 14 residues. Germline values: CDR1 SGHVS, CDR2 FNYEAQ. The CDR3 loop reads CASSLDRVNTEAFF. DNA for the CDR3: TGTGCCAGCAGCTTAGATCGGGTGAACACTGAAGCTTTCTTT.

The gene calls are TRBV11-2 and TRBJ2-1, with 8 bases fitting TRBD1. Germline V gives CDR1 SGHAT, CDR2 FQNNGV. J gave up 6 bases and V 5 bases, and 3 bases lay outside the gene matches. The CDR3 is 13 amino acids. CDR3 residues: CASSTGQGNEQFF. The CDR3 DNA sequence: TGTGCCAGCAGCACCGGACAGGGCAATGAGCAGTTCTTC.

As concerns this clone: An end of the junction does not agree with germline; a read error may underlie this. This chain joins TRBV6-1 and TRBJ1-2; D is undetermined. The germline V gene has CDR1 MNHNS and CDR2 SASEGT. The CDR3 sequence is 11 residues long. In DNA form, the CDR3 reads TGTGCCAGCAGTGAGAATGAAGAACCACCCTTC. As protein: CASSENEEPPF.